This T cell receptor beta chain is drawn from a study of T cells in Graves' hyperthyroidism and ophthalmopathy (dated by TCRdb to the late 2010s). At the level of the whole study: Peripheral blood was sampled at the time of initial diagnosis, prior to any treatment. To identify distinguishing TCR V-J signatures, a discovery cohort of around 100 patients was used, comprising approximately 40 with Graves' ophthalmopathy and 57 with stable Graves' hyperthyroidism. Prospective prediction of ophthalmopathy was tested in an independent validation cohort of 18 to 20 hyperthyroidism patients and 15 to 17 patients who later progressed to ophthalmopathy. For training and testing, the approximately 92 patients in the discovery cohort were randomly divided in a 7:3 ratio. In more than five Graves' hyperthyroidism patients, the study also compared T-cell repertoires from thyroid tissue with T-cell repertoires from blood. After blood sampling, hyperthyroidism patients were treated with methimazole at a starting dose of 30 mg daily, and ophthalmopathy patients were treated with high-dose intravenous methylprednisolone. TCR Vbeta CDR3 sequencing of approximately 140 peripheral blood samples (approximately 44 ophthalmopathy, about 75 hyperthyroidism and around 17 progressor patients) is reported in the paper. Results and caveats for the whole study, not just this receptor: During validation, the model predicted progression to ophthalmopathy a median of about 6.5 months ahead of onset, with around 65% sensitivity and about 72% specificity. A model built on a 13 V-J signature distinguished ophthalmopathy from stable hyperthyroidism, reaching roughly 88% sensitivity and about 81% specificity in cross-validation and 80%/75% in testing. Blood samples also contained most of the expanded thyroid clonotypes (frequency above 0.001), which suggests that blood repertoires may reflect thyroid immune responses. Sample size was not statistically predetermined, and investigators were not blinded to group allocation.

Ophthalmopathy patients had moderately to severely active disease, with a Clinical Activity Score of 3 or more, a NOSPECS grade of 4 or more, and a disease duration of less than 3 months. Exclusion was applied to patients with uncontrolled infections, other autoimmune diseases, pregnancy or lactation. Diagnoses were established on the basis of clinical symptoms, serum thyroxine and TRAb, thyroid ultrasound, and orbital computed tomography. PBMCs were separated from over 9 ml of fresh peripheral blood using Ficoll-Paque density gradient centrifugation. Trizol reagent was used to extract total RNA, and RNA quality was then checked on an Agilent 2100 Bioanalyzer. Amplification of TCR beta CDR3 regions was carried out from RNA transcripts. The first round of RT-PCR for the TCR CDR3 was performed with the HTBI primer set and the Qiagen OneStep RT-PCR kit. Libraries were constructed in a second round of multiplex PCR, after which size selection and purification were performed. Sequencing of the libraries was done on an Illumina HiSeq2000 using paired-end 100 bp reads. The authors processed their data as follows. Raw data were processed with SOAPnuke, discarding reads with adapters, uncalled bases, mean Phred below 15, or no exact constant-primer or identifier match. COPE v1.2.5 was used to merge the high-quality paired reads, and each unique nucleotide sequence was defined as a clonotype. Clonotypes were aligned to IMGT TRBV, TRBD and TRBJ reference segments using MiTCR v1.1. Analysis was restricted to V-J combinations with a frequency above 0.0001, which covered just over 98% of repertoires. The TCS score was defined as F50 (clonal expansion) divided by E x V (chaos), with BLOSUM62-based TCRdist calculated between CDR3 peptides within each V-J. Welch's t-statistics and random forest reduced 514 V-J features to roughly 13, which were used in a naive Bayes classifier (R e1071). TCRdb's own reprocessing of the public reads used fastp at Q25 and MiXCR and kept productive beta chains. Each CDR3 protein appears once, grouped with its most common genes and DNA. The V and J calls follow TCRdb's processing rather than the paper's. The sample has roughly 350,000 distinct CDR3 sequences on record, about 14% of them singletons. The ten most abundant clones make up 20% of the sample.

V is shortened by 0 bases, J by 8 bases, and the region joining them spans 11 bases. For CDR1 and CDR2, the germline V gene (reference sequence) lists LNHNV and YYDKDF. The CDR3 runs 14 residues from the cysteine to the phenylalanine. Here the CDR3 DNA is all that survives: 42 bases in frame from base 1. Concerning this clonotype: What antigen it recognizes has not been identified. Qualities for individual bases were not recorded, and no much larger clone is one base off.

The sequence was obtained from a woman aged 25-40 years with Graves' ophthalmopathy. Recombination joined TRBV15 with TRBJ1-5; the D gene is not confidently resolved. Sequencing used blood. The CDR3 is CATSRETGVKPQHF. The DNA sequence is as follows: TGTGCCACCAGCAGAGAAACTGGGGTCAAGCCCCAGCATTTT.